This section outlines one T cell receptor beta chain sequence together with its context. Its antigen is as yet unknown. This sample was taken from a study of T cells in localized non-small cell lung cancer. Whole-study findings and limits: A median 57 of the top 100 tumor clones appeared in adjacent lung. Multi-region tumor sequencing was not done, so intratumor heterogeneity could not be excluded.

The method was immunoSEQ multiplex PCR; TCRdb's version includes in-frame clones alone and lacks a portion of them. Of 90,000 or so clones in the sample, roughly 86% were seen once. The ends lost 3 bases at V and 4 bases at J; junction bases unmatched: 6. Germline V gene lookup returns CDR1 SGHNT and CDR2 YYREEE (reference sequence). CDR3 size: 16 residues. The sequence derives from a man aged 40-75 years with stage I squamous cell lung carcinoma. The sequenced sample was peripheral blood, obtained before any cancer treatment. The chain uses TRBV5-4 and TRBJ2-1; 11 positions match TRBD2. The CDR3 here is CASSSPGLAVYNEQFF. The CDR3 DNA follows: TGTGCCAGCAGCTCTCCGGGACTAGCGGTGTACAATGAGCAGTTCTTC.